The 19 T cell receptor beta chains reported below all come from one sample, sequenced in a study of blood T cell repertoires in COVID-19. Some clones are missing from TCRdb's copy, which holds only in-frame ones; the method was immunoSEQ multiplex PCR. The table lists some 290,000 clones, around 92% of them singletons. What was sequenced was PBMCs or T cells enriched from blood (not recorded which). These receptors all come from a woman under 40 who had recovered from COVID-19.

J is TRBJ2-2 and V is TRBV11-3; the match to TRBD1 covers 12 bases. Per germline, CDR1 SGHNT and CDR2 YENEEA. This CDR3 spans 16 amino acids. Trimming at V came to 5 bases and at J to 7 bases, leaving 8 bases not matched to a gene. The CDR3 sequence is CASSNRDRGLYGELFF. The CDR3, as DNA: TGTGCCAGCAGCAACCGGGACAGGGGGCTTTACGGGGAGCTGTTTTTT.

This clone was detected once. V and J are TRBV5-1 and TRBJ2-7, with 12 bases aligning to TRBD2. The CDR3 has 13 residues. J gave up 5 bases and V 7 bases, and 4 bases lay outside the gene matches. Per the germline V gene, CDR1 is SGHRS and CDR2 is YFSETQ. This CDR3 reads CASHRTSGNEQYF. The CDR3 DNA reads as TGCGCCAGCCATCGGACTAGCGGGAACGAGCAGTACTTC. Full variable domain (remainder filled in from reference TRBV5-1 and TRBJ2-7): KAGVTQTPRYLIKTRGQQVTLSCSPISGHRSVSWYQQTPGQGLQFLFEYFSETQRNKGNFPGRFSGRQFSNSRSEMNVSTLELGDSALYLCASHRTSGNEQYFGPGTRLTVT.

The J gene is TRBJ2-1, the V gene TRBV19; TRBD2 agrees at 10 bases. This CDR3 region has 20 residues. The trim removed 5 bases at V and 0 bases at J, leaving 16 bases unmatched. Germline CDR1 is LNHDA and CDR2 is SQIVND (reference sequence). The chain's CDR3 is CASSPRVGLAGVTSYNEQFF. CDR3 coding DNA: TGTGCCAGTAGTCCCCGGGTGGGGCTAGCGGGAGTCACCTCCTACAATGAGCAGTTCTTC.

This clone has only a few counts. The chain has TRBV12-3 or TRBV12-4 and TRBJ1-1; tentatively, D is TRBD1 (5 bases). Deletions cut 5 bases from V and 5 bases from J, with 12 bases between. The length of the CDR3 is 13 residues. The CDR3 region is CASSPGLRTEAFF. The CDR3 bases are TGTGCCAGCAGTCCGGGACTTAGGACTGAAGCTTTCTTT.

The genes are TRBV7-5 and TRBJ1-5; TRBD1 is the table's D call, not checked against the DNA. TRBV7-5 is listed as a pseudogene. The CDR3 runs 15 residues. CDR3 bases: TGTGCCGGGCCAGGGGGCTCCAATCTCAATCAGCCCCAGCATTTT. As protein: CAGPGGSNLNQPQHF.

The chain is built from TRBV12-3 or TRBV12-4 and TRBJ1-1; D unresolved. The CDR3 extends over 11 amino acids. V lost 0 bases and J lost 7, with 3 bases in between. The CDR3 nucleotides are TGTGCCAGCAGTTTAGCGAGTGAAGCTTTCTTT. It yields the protein CASSLASEAFF.

The chain recombines TRBV6-5 with TRBJ1-2; tentative D call: TRBD1 (5 bases). This CDR3 region has 16 residues. V shed 0 bases and J shed 5 bases, with 16 bases lying between them. Germline CDR1 is MNHEY and CDR2 is SVGAGI. CDR3 nucleotides: TGTGCCAGCAGTTACTCGAAGTCAGGGTCCCTATATGGCTACACCTTC. This sequence encodes CASSYSKSGSLYGYTF.

The V call is TRBV28, the J call TRBJ1-4; 7 bases map to TRBD1. Germline lookup yields CDR1 MDHEN and CDR2 SYDVKM. The CDR3 is 17 amino acids. Unmatched junction bases numbered 9, after V lost 5 bases and J lost 0 bases. The CDR3 sequence: CASSPRTGLATNEKLFF. For the CDR3, the DNA is TGTGCCAGCAGTCCTCGGACAGGTCTTGCAACTAATGAAAAACTGTTTTTT.

The chain joins TRBV24-1 to TRBJ2-1, with 9 bases that match TRBD2. J was trimmed by 8 bases and V by 5 bases; bases with no gene match: 9. The CDR3 sequence is 15 residues long. CDR1 KGHDR and CDR2 SFDVKD come from the germline V gene. CDR3 in DNA: TGTGCCACCAGTGCCGTTAGCGGGAGTACCGATGAGCAGTTCTTC. Residues: CATSAVSGSTDEQFF.

The gene calls are TRBV19 and TRBJ1-1, with TRBD1 identical over 7 bases. V was pared by 9 bases and J by 5 bases, with 9 bases of the junction left unmatched. CDR3 length equals 13 residues. Germline assignment: CDR1 LNHDA and CDR2 SQIVND (reference sequence). CDR3 protein: CASTTGLGTEAFF. The CDR3 DNA sequence: TGTGCCAGCACGACAGGGCTAGGAACTGAAGCTTTCTTT.

The DNA of the CDR3 is TGCAGCGTTGTTTCGGGACAGGGCTCCTACGAGCAGTACTTC. Amino acid sequence: CSVVSGQGSYEQYF. The rearrangement uses TRBV29-1 and TRBJ2-7; 9 bases match TRBD1. Germline loops: CDR1 SQVTM, CDR2 ANQGSEA. The CDR3 totals 14 residues. With 4 bases clipped from V and 0 bases from J, the junction kept 4 bases outside the gene matches.

The chain recombines TRBV4-2 with TRBJ1-2; a possible D gene is TRBD1 (6 bases). CDR1 and CDR2 from the germline V gene are LGHNA and YNFKEQ. V was clipped by 5 bases and J by 1 base, with 14 bases between them. This CDR3 has 15 amino acids. Written as DNA, the CDR3 is TGTGCCAGCAGCTCACAGGACAGCCTTAACTATGGCTACACCTTC. Residues: CASSSQDSLNYGYTF.

The genes are TRBV6-4 and TRBJ2-2, with D possibly being TRBD1 (5 bases). This CDR3 spans 14 amino acids. CDR1 is MRHNA and CDR2 is SNTAGT in the germline V gene. Trimming stripped 2 bases from V and 1 base from J, with 5 bases between. The DNA for the CDR3 is TGTGCCAGCAGTGACCAGGGGAACACCGGGGAGCTGTTTTTT. Its translation: CASSDQGNTGELFF.

This clone occurred a few times. The chain employs TRBV12-3 or TRBV12-4 and TRBJ1-1; D gene unclear. V was trimmed by 4 bases and J by 6 bases, leaving 12 bases between them. The CDR3 runs 13 residues. CDR3 region: CASSSNKQAEAFF. CDR3 DNA sequence: TGTGCCAGCAGTTCCAATAAGCAGGCTGAAGCTTTCTTT.

V usage is TRBV29-1 and J usage is TRBJ2-7; 8 bases align to TRBD2. This CDR3 is built from 12 residues. Germline values: CDR1 SQVTM, CDR2 ANQGSEA. J lost 5 bases, V lost 4 bases, and 4 bases had no gene match. CDR3 nucleotides: TGCAGCGTTGTTTCGGGAGGGAACGAGCAGTACTTC. Protein: CSVVSGGNEQYF.

CDR3 coding DNA: TGTGCCAGTAGTACGTCCGGGACAGCGTCCTACGAGCAGTACTTC. Translating it yields CASSTSGTASYEQYF. The rearrangement uses TRBV19 and TRBJ2-7; 7 nucleotides match TRBD1. Trimming took 4 bases from V and 1 from J; bases not matched to a gene: 7. The CDR3 has 15 amino acids. Per germline, CDR1 LNHDA and CDR2 SQIVND (reference sequence).

This chain uses TRBV5-4 with TRBJ2-3; 10 nucleotides align to TRBD2. The CDR3 sequence is 17 residues long. Trimming at V came to 4 bases and at J to 3 bases, leaving 11 bases not matched to a gene. Germline CDR1 SGHNT, CDR2 YYREEE (reference sequence). The CDR3 sequence is CASSTPSGRLRTDTQYF. Written as DNA, the CDR3 is TGTGCCAGCAGCACGCCTAGCGGGAGATTGAGGACAGATACGCAGTATTTT.

This clone turned up a few times. The CDR3 loop reads CASSPRGGGDTEAFF. In DNA form, the CDR3 reads TGTGCCAGCTCACCGCGGGGCGGGGGTGACACTGAAGCTTTCTTT. The chain recombines TRBV18 with TRBJ1-1; perhaps TRBD1 as D (5 bases). Trimming took 3 bases from V and 3 from J, leaving 14 bases between them. CDR1 KGHSH and CDR2 LQKENI come from the germline V gene. There are 15 residues in the CDR3.

This chain joins TRBV7-2 and TRBJ2-5, with D perhaps matching TRBD1 (5 bases). The CDR3 covers 13 residues. Germline loops: CDR1 SGHTA, CDR2 FQGNSA. V was trimmed by 2 bases and J by 3 bases, leaving 7 bases between them. The CDR3 region has the DNA TGTGCCAGCAGCTTACAGGGTGAAGAGACCCAGTACTTC. It specifies CASSLQGEETQYF.